Shown below are 7 T cell receptor beta chains from a single sample sequenced in a study of spatial heterogeneity in lung cancer. Time point denoted: sample taken at primary tumor resection. Tumor, nontumor lung or frozen PBMC supplied whole RNA, sequenced without sorting. Via MiXCR, TCRdb re-called the 5' RACE reads, giving one row per CDR3 protein. The sample contains some 14,000 distinct CDR3 sequences, more than 4.5% of which appear only once. The sequencing here drew on lung tumor tissue, taken at surgery. These TCRs come from a human donor with early-stage non-small cell lung cancer.

For this clonotype: Found in a library prepared for alpha chains, this beta chain is an off-target read, and its abundance has little meaning. V and J are TRBV7-2 and TRBJ2-7; 7 bases are a match to TRBD1. Germline V gene sequence: CDR1 SGHTA, CDR2 FQGNSA. CDR3 length equals 15 residues. The junction had 11 bases not matched to a gene; V was cut back by 4 bases and J by 5 bases. The CDR3 coding sequence is TGTGCCAGCAGCTCCCAGGGACAGTCTCGAGACGAGCAGTACTTC. Translation: CASSSQGQSRDEQYF. Supplemented by reference TRBV7-2 and TRBJ2-7, the full variable domain reads GAGVSQSPSNKVTEKGKDVELRCDPISGHTALYWYRQSLGQGLEFLIYFQGNSAPDKSGLPSDRFSAERTGGSVSTLTIQRTQQEDSAVYLCASSSQGQSRDEQYFGPGTRLTVT.

There are many counts of this clonotype. Little can be read into the size of this beta chain, an off-target read in a library designed for alpha chains. V is TRBV7-2 and J is TRBJ2-7, with D tentatively TRBD1 (5 bases). CDR3 length: 13 amino acids. Trimming took off 11 bases at V and 0 bases at J, with 14 bases between the two ends. Germline loops: CDR1 SGHTA, CDR2 FQGNSA. For the CDR3, the DNA is TGTGCCGGGGCTAGTGGCGGCTCCTACGAGCAGTACTTC. Protein sequence: CAGASGGSYEQYF. The full variable domain, rest sourced from reference TRBV7-2 and TRBJ2-7, is GAGVSQSPSNKVTEKGKDVELRCDPISGHTALYWYRQSLGQGLEFLIYFQGNSAPDKSGLPSDRFSAERTGGSVSTLTIQRTQQEDSAVYLCAGASGGSYEQYFGPGTRLTVT.

This clonotype was counted at least ten times. Since the library was made to target alpha chains, this beta chain is a stray read and its abundance is not meaningful. The V and J genes are TRBV7-2 and TRBJ2-1, with 8 bases that match TRBD1. V gave up 3 bases and J gave up 9 bases; unmatched junction bases: 7. The CDR3 covers 14 residues. Germline V lookup: CDR1 SGHTA, CDR2 FQGNSA. For the CDR3, the DNA is TGTGCCAGCAGCTTTGGCCAGGGGGCAATTGAGCAGTTCTTC. Its protein is CASSFGQGAIEQFF.

This clonotype was seen a handful of times. The library was designed around alpha chains, so this beta chain is a stray read whose abundance carries little weight. The chain combines TRBV20-1 with TRBJ1-2, with unresolved D. Germline V lookup: CDR1 DFQATT, CDR2 SNEGSKA (reference sequence). Trimming shortened V by 3 bases and J by 2 bases, and 10 bases separated the two germline ends. The CDR3 is 13 amino acids. CDR3 region: CSAREEVNYGYTF. CDR3 sequence (DNA): TGCAGTGCTAGGGAAGAGGTCAACTATGGCTACACCTTC.

This clonotype occurred many times. Because this beta chain is a stray read in a library intended to capture alpha chains, its abundance should not be given much weight. This chain connects TRBV5-1 to TRBJ1-2, with 7 bases that match TRBD1. CDR3 size: 13 residues. The junction had 7 bases not matched to a gene; V was cut back by 7 bases and J by 4 bases. Per germline, CDR1 SGHRS and CDR2 YFSETQ. The CDR3: CASQQDRSYGYTF. CDR3 bases: TGCGCCAGCCAGCAGGACAGGTCCTATGGCTACACCTTC.

Many counts were recorded for this clonotype. With the library built for alpha chains, this beta chain is off target and its frequency is not meaningful. The V and J genes are TRBV7-3 and TRBJ2-3; TRBD2 matches 10 bases. Germline CDR1 and CDR2: SGHTA and FQGTGA. V lost 1 base to trimming and J lost 5 bases; unmatched junction nucleotides: 9. The CDR3 covers 17 residues. This CDR3 reads CASSLRGLAGVRDTQYF. The CDR3 nucleotides are TGTGCCAGCAGCTTAAGAGGGCTAGCGGGAGTAAGAGATACGCAGTATTTT.

This clonotype was seen repeatedly, ten times or more. This beta chain turned up in a library designed for alpha chains; as an off-target read, its abundance says little. J is TRBJ2-3 and V is TRBV10-3, with D possibly being TRBD1 (6 bases). The CDR3 contains 13 residues. Germline V gives CDR1 ENHRY, CDR2 SYGVKD. The V end lost 10 bases, the J end lost 3 bases, and 14 bases lay between the germline ends. The CDR3 loop reads CANSPRGTDTQYF. The CDR3 bases are TGTGCCAACTCGCCAAGGGGGACAGATACGCAGTATTTT.